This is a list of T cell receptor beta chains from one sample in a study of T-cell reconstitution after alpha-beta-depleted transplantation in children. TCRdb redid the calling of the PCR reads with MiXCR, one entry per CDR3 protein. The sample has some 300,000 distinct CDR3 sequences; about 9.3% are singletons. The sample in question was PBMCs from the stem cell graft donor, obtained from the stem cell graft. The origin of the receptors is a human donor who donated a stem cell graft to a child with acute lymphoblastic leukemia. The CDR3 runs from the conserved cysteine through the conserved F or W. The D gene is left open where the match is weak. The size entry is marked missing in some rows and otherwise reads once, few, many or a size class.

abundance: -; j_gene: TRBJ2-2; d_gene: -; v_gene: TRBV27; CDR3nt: TGTGCCAGCAGTTTCTCAACAGGGCAAACTTCCGGGGAGCTGTTTTTT; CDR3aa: CASSFSTGQTSGELFF
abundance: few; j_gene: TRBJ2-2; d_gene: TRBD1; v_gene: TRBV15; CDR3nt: TGTGCCACCAGCAGAGGTGGGACAGGGGGCAGGGAGCTGTTTTTT; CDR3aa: CATSRGGTGGRELFF
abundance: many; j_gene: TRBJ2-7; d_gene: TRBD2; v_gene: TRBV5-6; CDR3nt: TGTGCCAGCAGCAACTTACCCGGGACTAGTGTCGAGCAGTACTTC; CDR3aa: CASSNLPGTSVEQYF
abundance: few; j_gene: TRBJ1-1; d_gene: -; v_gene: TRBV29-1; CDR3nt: TGCAGCGTTGACCAGGCGAACACTGAAGCTTTCTTT; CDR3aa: CSVDQANTEAFF
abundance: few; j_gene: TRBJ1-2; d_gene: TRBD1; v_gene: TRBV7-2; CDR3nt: TGTGCCAGCAGCATTCGGACAGGGGGGGACTATGGCTACACCTTC; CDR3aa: CASSIRTGGDYGYTF
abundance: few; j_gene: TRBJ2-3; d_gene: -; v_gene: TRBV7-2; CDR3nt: TGTGCCAGCAGGGGGGGAGCCCGCGCCGATACGCAGTATTTT; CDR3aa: CASRGGARADTQYF
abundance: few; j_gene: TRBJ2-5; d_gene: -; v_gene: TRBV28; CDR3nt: TGTGCCAGCAGGGTAGGGGAGACCCAGTACTTC; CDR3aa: CASRVGETQYF
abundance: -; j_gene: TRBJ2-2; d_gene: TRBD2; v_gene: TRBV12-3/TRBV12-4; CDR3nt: TGTGCCAGCAGTTTATTCGCGGGAGTGGCCGGGGAGCTGTTTTTT; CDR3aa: CASSLFAGVAGELFF
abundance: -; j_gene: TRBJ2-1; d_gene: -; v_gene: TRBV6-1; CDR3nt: TGTGCCAGCACAGCAATGAATGAGCAGTTCTTC; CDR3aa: CASTAMNEQFF
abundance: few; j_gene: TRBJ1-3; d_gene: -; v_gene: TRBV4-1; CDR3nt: TGCGCCAGCAGCCAAAGGGGGTTTGGAAACACCATATATTTT; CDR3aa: CASSQRGFGNTIYF
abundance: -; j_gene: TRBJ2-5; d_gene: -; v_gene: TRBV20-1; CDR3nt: TGCAGTGCTCGGGACTTCAAAGAGACCCAGTACTTC; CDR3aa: CSARDFKETQYF
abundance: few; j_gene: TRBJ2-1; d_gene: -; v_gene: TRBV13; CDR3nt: TGTGCCAGCAGCTTATTCGGTGGCAATGAGCAGTTCTTC; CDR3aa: CASSLFGGNEQFF
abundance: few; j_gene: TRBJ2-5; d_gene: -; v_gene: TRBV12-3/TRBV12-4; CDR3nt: TGTGCCAGCAGTTCAGGGGGGGCGTCAGAGACCCAGTACTTC; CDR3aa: CASSSGGASETQYF
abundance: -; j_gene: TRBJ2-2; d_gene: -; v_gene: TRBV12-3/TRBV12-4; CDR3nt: TGTGCCAGCAGTTTTCAGGGGTGGGCGAACACCGGGGAGCTGTTTTTT; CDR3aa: CASSFQGWANTGELFF
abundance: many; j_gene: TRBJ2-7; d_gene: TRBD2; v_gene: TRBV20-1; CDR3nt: TGCAGTGCCAAGGGGAGGAGCGGGAGGGCAGGCGAGCAGTACTTC; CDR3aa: CSAKGRSGRAGEQYF
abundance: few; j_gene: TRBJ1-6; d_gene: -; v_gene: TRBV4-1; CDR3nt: TGCGCCAGCAGCCAGCAGGAGAATTCACCCCTCCACTTT; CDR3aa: CASSQQENSPLHF
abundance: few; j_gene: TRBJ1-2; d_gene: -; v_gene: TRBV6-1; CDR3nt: TGTGCCAGCAGCTCAGAGACAGGACCTCAGAATGGCTACACCTTC; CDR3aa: CASSSETGPQNGYTF
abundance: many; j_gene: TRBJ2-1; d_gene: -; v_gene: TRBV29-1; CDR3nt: TGCAGCGTTGAAGAGACTCCTTACAATGAGCAGTTCTTC; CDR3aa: CSVEETPYNEQFF
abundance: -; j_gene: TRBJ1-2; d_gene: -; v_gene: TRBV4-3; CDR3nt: TGCGCCAGCAGCCAGGAAGAGGCGTCCTCTAACTATGGCTACACCTTC; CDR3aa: CASSQEEASSNYGYTF
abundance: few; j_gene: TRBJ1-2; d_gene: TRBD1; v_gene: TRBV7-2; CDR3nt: TGTGCCAGCAGCTTAAACGGACAGGGGCGCAACTATGGCTACACCTTC; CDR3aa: CASSLNGQGRNYGYTF
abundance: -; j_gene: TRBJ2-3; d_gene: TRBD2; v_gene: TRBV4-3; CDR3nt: TGCGCCAGCAGCCCGCGGACTAGCGCCTACACAGATACGCAGTATTTT; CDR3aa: CASSPRTSAYTDTQYF
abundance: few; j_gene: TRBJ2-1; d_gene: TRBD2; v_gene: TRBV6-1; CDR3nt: TGTGCCAGCAGCCGGCCGACTAGCGGGAGAGGTAATGAGCAGTTCTTC; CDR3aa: CASSRPTSGRGNEQFF
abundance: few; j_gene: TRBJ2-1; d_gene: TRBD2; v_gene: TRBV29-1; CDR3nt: TGCAGCGCTCCACTGACTAGCGCGGTCAATGAGCAGTTCTTC; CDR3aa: CSAPLTSAVNEQFF
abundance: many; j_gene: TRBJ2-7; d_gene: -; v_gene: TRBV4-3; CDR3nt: TGCGCCAGCAGCCAAGAAAGGGCCCAGAGTACCTACGAGCAGTACTTC; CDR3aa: CASSQERAQSTYEQYF
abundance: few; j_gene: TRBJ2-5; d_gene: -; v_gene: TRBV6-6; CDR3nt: TGTGCCAGCAGTTACTCGAAGACCCAGTACTTC; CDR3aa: CASSYSKTQYF
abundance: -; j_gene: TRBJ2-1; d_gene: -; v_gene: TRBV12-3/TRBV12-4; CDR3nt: TGTGCCAGCACCCAGTCCGGCATACCCTACAATGAGCAGTTCTTC; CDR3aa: CASTQSGIPYNEQFF
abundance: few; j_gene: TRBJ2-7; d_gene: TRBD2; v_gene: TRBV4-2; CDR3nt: TGTGCCAGCAGCCAAGAAATACGGGAGGCCTACGAGCAGTACTTC; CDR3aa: CASSQEIREAYEQYF
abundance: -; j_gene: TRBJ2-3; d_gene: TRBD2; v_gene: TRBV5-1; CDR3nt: TGCGCCAGCAGGGATATAGCGGGAGCCGCAGATACGCAGTATTTT; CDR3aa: CASRDIAGAADTQYF